Sequencing of this TCR beta chain was carried out in a study of regulatory T cells in long-lasting Graves disease. Study overall: For a period under 3 months, newly diagnosed Graves' patients had taken antithyroid drugs.

Regarding time point: newly diagnosed GD, antithyroid drugs for less than 3 months. Following extraction of RNA from PBMCs, that RNA was used to make the TCR library. Arm-PCR of CDR3 regions and iRepertoire HTBI primers were used to build TCR beta libraries. TCRdb independently ran MiXCR on the multiplex PCR reads; one entry per CDR3 protein. Here the sample spans approximately 400,000 distinct CDR3 sequences, approximately 16% being singletons. The V segment lost 5 bases and the J segment 5 bases; nucleotides outside the gene matches: 3. The CDR3 sequence is 14 residues long. Germline V gives CDR1 KGHDR, CDR2 SFDVKD. Study results and caveats: More public clonotypes were shared by persistent patients (around 2,500) than by new patients (roughly 930).

Regarding this clonotype: Its specificity is not known.

The same specimen was also included in a second study, on T cells in Graves' hyperthyroidism and ophthalmopathy.

The TCR sequence derives from a woman between 40 and 55 years old with Graves disease. J is TRBJ2-1 and V is TRBV24-1, with TRBD2 matching over 9 bases. This material consisted of peripheral blood mononuclear cells (PBMCs), taken at new diagnosis, from a patient treated with antithyroid drugs. This chain's CDR3 is CATSGAGGDNEQFF. The CDR3 DNA follows: TGTGCCACCAGTGGGGCGGGAGGGGACAATGAGCAGTTCTTC.